This T cell receptor beta chain emerged from a study of sequential checkpoint blockade in melanoma. Turning to the study itself: After both sequences, patients received maintenance nivolumab. 75 to 95 pretreatment tumor DNA samples were TCRβ immunosequenced. Matched biopsies came pretreatment and at week 13 for 20 to 25 patients.

To note about this clone: Its antigen is undetermined.

Findings and limits, study-wide: Rising tumor T-cell fraction and clonality meant about 30 times likelier benefit.

The treatment: randomized to nivolumab then ipilimumab (arm A) or the reverse (arm B). TCRdb's copy holds only in-frame clones and misses some; the assay was immunoSEQ multiplex PCR. The sample lists around 19,000 clones; less than 30% were seen once. This CDR3 is built from 15 residues. Trimming at V came to 4 bases and at J to 3 bases, leaving 4 bases not matched to a gene. CDR1 is SGHDN and CDR2 is FVKESK in the germline V gene. This TCR derives from a human donor with melanoma. The sequences come from tumor tissue (inferred from file names), collected from a patient given nivolumab and ipilimumab in sequence. The V and J genes are TRBV14 and TRBJ2-2, with TRBD2 matching over 8 bases. In DNA form, the CDR3 reads TGTGCCAGCAGCCTTGGACTAGCCGACACCGGGGAGCTGTTTTTT. It codes for CASSLGLADTGELFF.